This T cell receptor (beta chain) is from a study of control samples from healthy donors and cancer patients (dated by TCRdb to the early 2020s). Library creation used the immunoSEQ multiplex PCR assay. TCRdb stores this immuneACCESS table with in-frame sequences only. Part of the clones is absent; in the studies checked, under half of the shortfall reflects unresolved V genes, and no reason is known for the rest. Here the sample has 150,000 to 200,000 clones; approximately 93% occur a single time. Around 8.5% of the sample rests with the top ten. A remark on this clone: No antigen is known for it. Within one base of it there is no much larger clone, and no base qualities were kept.

Including the terminal cysteine and phenylalanine, the CDR3 comprises 14 residues. The entry retains the CDR3 DNA only, 42 bases that are in frame from base 1. From a lookup of the germline V gene, CDR1 and CDR2 are SGHRS and YFSETQ. Relative to germline, V is 4 bases shorter and J is 6 bases shorter, with 16 bases between their ends. Recombination connected TRBV5-1 to TRBJ2-5; the D gene is not confidently resolved. The sequenced material came from blood. The TCR sequence derives from a woman in her forties in good health. The CDR3 region has the sequence CASSPTLEVQTQYF. The sequence in DNA is TGCGCCAGCAGCCCCACCCTAGAGGTGCAGACCCAGTACTTC.